This T cell receptor (beta chain) comes out of a study of T cells after yellow fever vaccination. The wider study: The SMART-Seq v4 Ultra Low Input method served to prepare the low-cell-number fractions.

Findings and limits, study-wide: Clones that expanded after primary vaccination mostly reappeared after the booster (approximately 96% CD4, 75% to 90% CD8).

This CDR3 region has 13 residues. V was clipped by 6 bases and J by 4 bases; unmatched bases: 3. Each CDR3 protein is one row after TCRdb ran MiXCR on the 5' RACE reads. Of a few hundred thousand distinct CDR3 sequences listed, around 3.9% are singletons. This clonotype appeared many times. Its specificity is not known. This TCR came from a man between 18 and 35 years old who received the YFV17D yellow fever vaccine. The rearrangement joins TRBV12-3 or TRBV12-4 to TRBJ2-3, with TRBD2 identical over 8 bases. The material sequenced was PBMCs, taken 5 days after the yellow fever booster vaccination. CDR3: CASSRTSPDTQYF. The CDR3 DNA reads TGTGCCAGCAGCCGGACTAGCCCAGATACGCAGTATTTT.